This T cell receptor (beta chain) stems from a study of response to subunit inactivated influenza vaccine. TCRdb reprocessed the RT-PCR reads via MiXCR and lists one record per CDR3 protein. The sample contains about 480,000 distinct CDR3 sequences, around 25% of which appear only once. The CDR3 sequence is 12 residues long. V gave up 5 bases and J gave up 7 bases, with 11 bases separating them. CDR1 and CDR2 (germline): LNHDA, SQIVND (reference sequence). The receptor comes from a man in his fifties or sixties who received an inactivated influenza vaccine. V and J are TRBV19 and TRBJ1-1; tentatively, D is TRBD1 (6 bases). Sequencing used CD4+ T cells sorted from PBMCs, obtained roughly 5 days after vaccination. As DNA, the CDR3 is TGTGCCAGTAGTGTACAGGGAATTGAAGCTTTCTTT. It codes for CASSVQGIEAFF.